The sequence of this TCR beta chain was determined in a study of blood T cells in healthy people across ages. CDR3 length equals 15 residues. The germline gives CDR1 LGHDT, CDR2 YNNKEL (reference sequence). Trimming pared 4 bases from V and 11 bases from J, leaving 23 bases between. For the second PCR, which ran for about 6 to 12 cycles, a sample-barcoded 5' primer and a J-beta primer mix were used. TCRdb itself ran the 5' RACE reads through MiXCR, one entry per CDR3 protein. The sample includes some 900,000 distinct CDR3 sequences, around 48% of them seen just once. The rearrangement links TRBV3-1 to TRBJ2-5; D remains unclear. This TCR derives from a man aged 25 to 40 in good health. Source material: blood. The CDR3 region is CASSRPSGVSEEQYF. Here the CDR3 DNA reads TGTGCCAGCAGCCGGCCTAGTGGCGTTTCCGAGGAGCAGTACTTC.